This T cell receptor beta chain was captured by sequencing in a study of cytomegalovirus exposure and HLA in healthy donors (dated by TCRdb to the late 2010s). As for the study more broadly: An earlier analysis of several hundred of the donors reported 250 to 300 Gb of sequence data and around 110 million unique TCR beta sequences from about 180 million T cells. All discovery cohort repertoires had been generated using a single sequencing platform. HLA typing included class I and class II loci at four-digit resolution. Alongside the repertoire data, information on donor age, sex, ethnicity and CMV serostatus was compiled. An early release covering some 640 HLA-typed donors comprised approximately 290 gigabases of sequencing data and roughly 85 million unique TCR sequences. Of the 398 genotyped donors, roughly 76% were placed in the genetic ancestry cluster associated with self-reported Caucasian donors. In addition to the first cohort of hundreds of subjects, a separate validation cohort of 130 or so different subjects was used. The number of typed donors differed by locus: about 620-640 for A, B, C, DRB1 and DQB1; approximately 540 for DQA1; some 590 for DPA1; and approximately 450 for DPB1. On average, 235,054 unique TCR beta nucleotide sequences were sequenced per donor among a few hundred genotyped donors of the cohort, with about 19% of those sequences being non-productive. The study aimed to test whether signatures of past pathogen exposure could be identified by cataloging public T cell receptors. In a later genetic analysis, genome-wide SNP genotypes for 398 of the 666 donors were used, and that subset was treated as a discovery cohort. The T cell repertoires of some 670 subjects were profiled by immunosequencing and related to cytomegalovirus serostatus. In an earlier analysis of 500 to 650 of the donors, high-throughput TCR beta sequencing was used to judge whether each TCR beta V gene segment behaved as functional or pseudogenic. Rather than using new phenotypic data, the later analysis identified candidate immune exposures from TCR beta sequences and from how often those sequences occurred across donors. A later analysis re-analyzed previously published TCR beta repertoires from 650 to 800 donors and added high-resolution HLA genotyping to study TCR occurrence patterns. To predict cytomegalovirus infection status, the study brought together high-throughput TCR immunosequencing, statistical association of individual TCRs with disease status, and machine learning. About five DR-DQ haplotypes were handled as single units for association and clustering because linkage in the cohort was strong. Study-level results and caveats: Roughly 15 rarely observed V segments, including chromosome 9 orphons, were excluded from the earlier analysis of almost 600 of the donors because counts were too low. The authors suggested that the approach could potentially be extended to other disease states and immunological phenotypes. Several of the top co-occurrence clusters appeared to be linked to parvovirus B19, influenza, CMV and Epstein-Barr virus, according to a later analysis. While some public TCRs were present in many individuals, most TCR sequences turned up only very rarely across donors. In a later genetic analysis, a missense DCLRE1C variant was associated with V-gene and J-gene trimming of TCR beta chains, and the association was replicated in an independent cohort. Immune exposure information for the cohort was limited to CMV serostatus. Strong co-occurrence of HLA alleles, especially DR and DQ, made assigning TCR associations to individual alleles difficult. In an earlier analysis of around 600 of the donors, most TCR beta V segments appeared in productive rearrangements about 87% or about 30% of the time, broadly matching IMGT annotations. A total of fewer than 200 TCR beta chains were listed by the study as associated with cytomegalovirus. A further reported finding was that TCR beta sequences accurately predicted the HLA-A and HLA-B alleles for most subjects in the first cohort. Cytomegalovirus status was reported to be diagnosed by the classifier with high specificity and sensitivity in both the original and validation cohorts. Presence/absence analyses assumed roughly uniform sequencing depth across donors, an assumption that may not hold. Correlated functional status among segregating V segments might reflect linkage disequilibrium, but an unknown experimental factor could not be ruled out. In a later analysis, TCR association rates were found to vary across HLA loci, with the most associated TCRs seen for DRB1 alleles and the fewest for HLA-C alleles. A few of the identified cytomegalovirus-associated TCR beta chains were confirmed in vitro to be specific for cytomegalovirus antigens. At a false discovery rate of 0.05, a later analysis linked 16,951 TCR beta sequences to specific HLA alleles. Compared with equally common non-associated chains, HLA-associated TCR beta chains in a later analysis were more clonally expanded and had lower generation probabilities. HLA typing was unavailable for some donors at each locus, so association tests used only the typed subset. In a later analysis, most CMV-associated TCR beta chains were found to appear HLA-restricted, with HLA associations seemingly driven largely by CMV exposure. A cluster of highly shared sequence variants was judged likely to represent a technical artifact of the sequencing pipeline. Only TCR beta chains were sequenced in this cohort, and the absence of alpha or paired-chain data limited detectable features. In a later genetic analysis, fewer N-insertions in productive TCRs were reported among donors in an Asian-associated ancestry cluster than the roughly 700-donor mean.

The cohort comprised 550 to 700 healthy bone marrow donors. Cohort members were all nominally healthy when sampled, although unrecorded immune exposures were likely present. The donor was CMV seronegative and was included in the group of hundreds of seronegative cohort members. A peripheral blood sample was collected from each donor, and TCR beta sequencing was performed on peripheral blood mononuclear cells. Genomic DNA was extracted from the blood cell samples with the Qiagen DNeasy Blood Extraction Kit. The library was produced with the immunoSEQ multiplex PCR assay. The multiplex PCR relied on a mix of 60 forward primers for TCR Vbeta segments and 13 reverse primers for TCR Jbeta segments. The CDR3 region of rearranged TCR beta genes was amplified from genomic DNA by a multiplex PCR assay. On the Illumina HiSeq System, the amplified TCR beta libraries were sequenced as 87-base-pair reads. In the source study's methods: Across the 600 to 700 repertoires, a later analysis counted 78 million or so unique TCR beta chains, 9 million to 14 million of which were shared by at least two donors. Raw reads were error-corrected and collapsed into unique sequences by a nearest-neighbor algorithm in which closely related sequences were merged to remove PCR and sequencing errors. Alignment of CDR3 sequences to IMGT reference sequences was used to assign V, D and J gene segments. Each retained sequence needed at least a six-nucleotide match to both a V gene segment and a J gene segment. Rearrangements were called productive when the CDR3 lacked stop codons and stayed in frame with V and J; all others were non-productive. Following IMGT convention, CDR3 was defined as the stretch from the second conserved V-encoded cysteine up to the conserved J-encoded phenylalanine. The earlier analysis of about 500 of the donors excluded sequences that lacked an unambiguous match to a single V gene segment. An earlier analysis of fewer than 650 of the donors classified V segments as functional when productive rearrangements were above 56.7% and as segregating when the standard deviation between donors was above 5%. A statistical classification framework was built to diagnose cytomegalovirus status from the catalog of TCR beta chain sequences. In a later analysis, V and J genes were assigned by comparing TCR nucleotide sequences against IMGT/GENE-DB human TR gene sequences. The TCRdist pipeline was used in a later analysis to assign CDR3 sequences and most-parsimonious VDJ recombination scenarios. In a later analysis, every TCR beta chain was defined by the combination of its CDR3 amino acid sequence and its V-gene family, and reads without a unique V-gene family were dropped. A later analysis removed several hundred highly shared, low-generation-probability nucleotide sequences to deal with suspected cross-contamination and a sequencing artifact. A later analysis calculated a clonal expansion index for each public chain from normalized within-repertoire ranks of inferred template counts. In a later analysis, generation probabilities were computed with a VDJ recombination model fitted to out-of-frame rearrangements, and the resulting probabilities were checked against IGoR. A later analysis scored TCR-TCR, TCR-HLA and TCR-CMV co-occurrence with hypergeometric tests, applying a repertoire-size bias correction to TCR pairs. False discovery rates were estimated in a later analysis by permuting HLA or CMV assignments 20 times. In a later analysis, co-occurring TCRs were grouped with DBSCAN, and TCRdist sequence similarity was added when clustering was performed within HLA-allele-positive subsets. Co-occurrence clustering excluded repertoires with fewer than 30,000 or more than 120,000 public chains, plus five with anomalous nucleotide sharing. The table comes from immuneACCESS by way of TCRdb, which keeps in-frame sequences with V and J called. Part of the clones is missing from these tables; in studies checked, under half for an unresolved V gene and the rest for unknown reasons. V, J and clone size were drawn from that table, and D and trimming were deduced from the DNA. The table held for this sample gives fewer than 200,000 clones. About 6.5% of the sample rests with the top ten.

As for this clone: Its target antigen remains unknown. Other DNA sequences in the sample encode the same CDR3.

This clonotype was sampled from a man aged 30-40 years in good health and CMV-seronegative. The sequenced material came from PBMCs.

DNA sequence: TGTGCCAGCAGCCTGGGACAGGCCAAAAACATTCAGTACTTC. It specifies CASSLGQAKNIQYF. The rearranged chain carries TRBV5-4 and TRBJ2-4, with 7 middle bases fitting TRBD1. Per the germline V gene (reference sequence), SGHNT is the CDR1 and YYREEE is the CDR2. V is cut back by 4 bases and J by 1 base, with 2 bases in the junction unmatched. Spanning cysteine to phenylalanine, the CDR3 consists of 14 amino acids. The retained sequence is limited to the CDR3, 42 bases, with the frame set at the first base.